The 13 T cell receptor beta chains in this list originate from one sample, sequenced in a study of persistence of HIV-infected CD4 T cells (dated by TCRdb to 2018 to 2020). The immunoSEQ hsTCRB assay version 4 in survey mode was used to sequence TCRbeta repertoires from genomic DNA. TCRdb provides this immuneACCESS table in a form limited to in-frame rearrangements. Some clones are lacking; in checked studies, under half of them reflect an unresolved V gene, and why the rest are absent is not known. Recorded for this sample are 40,000 to 45,000 clones; approximately 89% of them occurred a single time. The top ten clonotypes cover approximately 2% of the sample. These receptors lack a known antigen. The treatment or condition label, as the study defines it: suppressive antiretroviral therapy. As a nonspecific positive control representing the CD4+ T cell repertoire, cells were stimulated with anti-CD3/anti-CD28 magnetic beads. Responding CD4+ T cells were sorted by upregulation of both CD40 ligand and CD69.

This material consisted of CD4+ T cells sorted from PBMCs after approximately 20-hour stimulation, taken from a patient who received antiretroviral therapy. Sample cell subset or site, as interpreted from the label and publication: CD40L+CD69+ CD4 T cells responding to anti-CD3/anti-CD28 beads, representing the overall repertoire. These receptors were taken from an adult man with HIV who was CMV-seropositive.

J is TRBJ2-7 and V is TRBV18; 7 bases line up with TRBD2. V was pared by 3 bases and J by 4 bases, with 6 bases of the junction left unmatched. This CDR3 comprises 14 residues. Germline V gene lookup returns CDR1 KGHSH and CDR2 LQKENI. The CDR3 loop is CASSPGRGGYEQYF. The CDR3 nucleotides read TGTGCCAGCTCACCGGGAAGGGGAGGGTACGAGCAGTACTTC.

The V gene is TRBV19, the J gene TRBJ1-2, with 8 bases matching TRBD1. The V and J ends lost 5 bases and 4 bases, in that order; junction bases with no gene match: 3. CDR1 is LNHDA, CDR2 SQIVND, per germline (reference sequence). This CDR3 has 13 residues. This chain's CDR3 is CASSFGQGYGYTF. Here the CDR3 DNA reads TGTGCCAGTAGTTTCGGACAGGGCTATGGCTACACCTTC.

The rearrangement joins TRBV5-1 to TRBJ1-3; the D gene is possibly TRBD1 (5 bases). The CDR3 runs 14 residues. Germline CDR1 is SGHRS and CDR2 is YFSETQ. Trimming removed 0 bases at V and 4 bases at J, with 8 bases between. CDR3 sequence reads: CASSLAGEGNTIYF. In DNA, the CDR3 is TGCGCCAGCAGCTTGGCGGGGGAAGGAAACACCATATATTTT. Full variable domain (missing parts from reference TRBV5-1 and TRBJ1-3): KAGVTQTPRYLIKTRGQQVTLSCSPISGHRSVSWYQQTPGQGLQFLFEYFSETQRNKGNFPGRFSGRQFSNSRSEMNVSTLELGDSALYLCASSLAGEGNTIYFGEGSWLTVV.

V and J are TRBV6-6 and TRBJ2-7; D is ambiguous. The germline gives CDR1 MNHNY, CDR2 SVGAGI (reference sequence). The CDR3 is 13 residues long. The V and J ends lost 2 bases and 2 bases respectively, with 7 bases between them. The CDR3 region is CASSYGQTYEQYF. For the CDR3, the DNA is TGTGCCAGCAGTTACGGTCAGACCTACGAGCAGTACTTC.

The gene calls are TRBV7-3 and TRBJ1-5; 7 nucleotides line up with TRBD1. Germline CDR1 SGHTA, CDR2 FQGTGA. This CDR3 spans 15 amino acids. The V gene end was trimmed by 5 bases and the J gene end by 10 bases; junction bases not matched to a gene: 14. CDR3 nucleotides: TGTGCCAGCAGCACTGGGACAGATGAAATCAGCCCCCAGCATTTT. It is translated as CASSTGTDEISPQHF.

V usage is TRBV6-4 and J usage is TRBJ2-2; no reliable D call. The germline CDR1 and CDR2 sequences are MRHNA and SNTAGT. CDR3 length equals 16 residues. The V gene lost 5 bases and the J gene lost 0 bases, with 13 bases spanning the gap. For the CDR3, the DNA is TGTGCCAGCAGTCCCGAGGATGCCGCGAACACCGGGGAGCTGTTTTTT. It yields the protein CASSPEDAANTGELFF.

This rearrangement joins TRBV28 to TRBJ2-3; D is perhaps TRBD2 (6 bases). Germline V lookup: CDR1 MDHEN, CDR2 SYDVKM. The V and J ends lost 7 bases and 0 bases respectively, with 17 bases between them. CDR3 length equals 16 residues. The CDR3 DNA is TGTGCCAGCACCTCCGGGACTTCTCCTAGCACAGATACGCAGTATTTT. Amino acid sequence: CASTSGTSPSTDTQYF.

The chain combines TRBV9 with TRBJ2-2; D is undetermined. Germline V gene sequence: CDR1 SGDLS, CDR2 YYNGEE. The CDR3 is made up of 14 amino acids. Trimming cost V 4 bases and J 10 bases, with 17 bases left between them. In nucleotides, the CDR3 is TGTGCCAGCAGCTCCCGGGCCAGCACGGTGGAGCTGTTTTTT. It codes for CASSSRASTVELFF.

This chain joins TRBV6-5 and TRBJ1-1; D remains unclear. The germline V gene has CDR1 MNHEY and CDR2 SVGAGI. V was shortened by 2 bases and J by 4 bases, with 14 bases between the two germline ends. This CDR3 is 15 amino acids long. This CDR3 reads CASSYKSRAGTEAFF. The CDR3, as DNA: TGTGCCAGCAGTTACAAGAGTCGGGCGGGCACTGAAGCTTTCTTT.

This clone occurred once. This chain links TRBV19 with TRBJ2-7; 10 positions agree with TRBD1. The CDR3 runs to 15 residues. The germline V gene encodes CDR1 LNHDA and CDR2 SQIVND (reference sequence). Losses at the gene ends were 4 bases for V and 4 bases for J; bases not matched to a gene: 7. CDR3 coding DNA: TGTGCCAGTAGTAAAGCCGGGACAGGGGTATACGAGCAGTACTTC. This translates into CASSKAGTGVYEQYF.

There are a few counts of this clone. The chain recombines TRBV12-5 with TRBJ1-5; 10 bases agree with TRBD1. CDR1 and CDR2 (germline): LGHNT, FRNRAP. The length of the CDR3 is 15 residues. Unmatched junction bases numbered 7, after V lost 6 bases and J lost 5 bases. The CDR3 bases are TGTGCTAGTGGCCCGGACAGGGGGTACGATCAGCCCCAGCATTTT. It yields the protein CASGPDRGYDQPQHF.

Details on this clone: Other DNA sequences in the sample encode the same CDR3. In nucleotides, the CDR3 is TGTGCCAGCAGACTTGACAGGTACTCTGGAAACACCATATATTTT. This gives the protein CASRLDRYSGNTIYF. The chain combines TRBV6-5 with TRBJ1-3, with D maybe TRBD1 (6 bases). CDR1 is MNHEY, CDR2 SVGAGI, per germline. The V gene lost 6 bases and the J gene lost 0 bases, with 12 bases spanning the gap. The CDR3 has 15 residues.

This clone was detected only a few times. J is TRBJ1-1 and V is TRBV10-3; 9 bases line up with TRBD1. Germline V CDR1 and CDR2: ENHRY, SYGVKD. The length of the CDR3 is 14 residues. J was trimmed by 2 bases and V by 8 bases; bases with no gene match: 6. The CDR3 DNA reads TGTGCCATCGCAAGGGACAGGGATAACACTGAAGCTTTCTTT. Translation: CAIARDRDNTEAFF.